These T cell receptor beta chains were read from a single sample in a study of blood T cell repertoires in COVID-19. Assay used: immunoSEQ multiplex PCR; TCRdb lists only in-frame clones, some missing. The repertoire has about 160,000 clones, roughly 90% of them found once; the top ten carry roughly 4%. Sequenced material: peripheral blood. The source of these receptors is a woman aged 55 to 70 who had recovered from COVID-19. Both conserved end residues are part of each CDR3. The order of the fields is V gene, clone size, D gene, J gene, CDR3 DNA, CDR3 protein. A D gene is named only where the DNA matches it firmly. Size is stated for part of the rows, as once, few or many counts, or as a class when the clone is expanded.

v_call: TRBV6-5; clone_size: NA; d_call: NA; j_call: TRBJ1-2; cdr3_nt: TGTGCCAGCAGCCCCCGGGGGGGGTTTGACTATGGCTACACCTTC; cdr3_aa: CASSPRGGFDYGYTF
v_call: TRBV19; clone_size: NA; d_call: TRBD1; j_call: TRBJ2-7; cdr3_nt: TGTGCCAGTCGTCGACAGGGCGCCTACGAGCAGTACTTC; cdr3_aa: CASRRQGAYEQYF
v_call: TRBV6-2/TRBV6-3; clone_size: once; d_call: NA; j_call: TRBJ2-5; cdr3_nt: TGTGCCAGCAGTCCGGGGGAAGAGACCCAGTACTTC; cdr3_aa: CASSPGEETQYF
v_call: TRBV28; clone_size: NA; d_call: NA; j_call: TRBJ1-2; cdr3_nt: TGTGCCAGCAGTTTAGATTCGGGTCAGGGTGACTATGGCTACACCTTC; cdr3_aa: CASSLDSGQGDYGYTF
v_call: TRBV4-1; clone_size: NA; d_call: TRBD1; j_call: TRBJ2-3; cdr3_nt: TGCGCCAGCAGAAGCCGGACAGGGAGCGTAACAGATACGCAGTATTTT; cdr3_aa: CASRSRTGSVTDTQYF
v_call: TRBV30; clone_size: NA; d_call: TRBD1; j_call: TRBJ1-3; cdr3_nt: TGTGCCTGGAGTGTGAGGGGACAGACTGGAAACACCATATATTTT; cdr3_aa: CAWSVRGQTGNTIYF
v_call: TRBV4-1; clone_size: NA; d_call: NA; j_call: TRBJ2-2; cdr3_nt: TGCGCCAGCAGCCGAGGGACATCCCCGACCGGGGAGCTGTTTTTT; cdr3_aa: CASSRGTSPTGELFF
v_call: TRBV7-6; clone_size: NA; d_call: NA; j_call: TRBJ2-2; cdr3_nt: TGTGCCAGCAGTCGACAGGACTCGAACACCGGGGAGCTGTTTTTT; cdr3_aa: CASSRQDSNTGELFF
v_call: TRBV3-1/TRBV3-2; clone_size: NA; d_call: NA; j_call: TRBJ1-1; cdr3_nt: TGTGCCAGCAGCCATTCGGGCCAAGCGGGTAGATCTGAAGCTTTCTTT; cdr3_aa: CASSHSGQAGRSEAFF
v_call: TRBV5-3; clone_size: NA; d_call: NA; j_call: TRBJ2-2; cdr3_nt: TGTGCCAGAAGCCGACAGAACACCGGGGAGCTGTTTTTT; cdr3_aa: CARSRQNTGELFF
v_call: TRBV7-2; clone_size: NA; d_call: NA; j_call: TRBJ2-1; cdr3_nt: TGTGCCAGCAGCTTATATGGTCCCAACGGCAATGAGCAGTTCTTC; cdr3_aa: CASSLYGPNGNEQFF
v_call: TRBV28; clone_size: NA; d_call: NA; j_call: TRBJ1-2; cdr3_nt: TGTGCCAGCAGTTCCCGGGGGAGCTATGGCTACACCTTC; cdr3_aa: CASSSRGSYGYTF
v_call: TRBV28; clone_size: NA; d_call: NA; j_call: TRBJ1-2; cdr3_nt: TGTGCCAGCAGCCCGGGTCAAGGGCGGGACTATGGCTACACCTTC; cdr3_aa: CASSPGQGRDYGYTF